What follows is one T cell receptor (beta chain) and its context. What it binds is unknown. These data belong to a study of regulatory T cells in long-lasting Graves disease. Study observations and caveats: The study found lower TCR diversity in persistent Graves' patients than in newly diagnosed ones.

TCRdb fed the reads into MiXCR, producing one record per CDR3 protein. The sample yields 750 to 1,000 distinct CDR3 sequences, about nine tenths seen once. After RNA was extracted from PBMCs, the TCR library was made from it. The source was peripheral blood mononuclear cells (PBMCs), collected with antithyroid drug treatment, in newly diagnosed or persistent Graves disease (not recorded which). The clonotype comes from a man aged 25 to 45 with Graves disease.

CDR3 in DNA: TGTGCCAGCAGTCCGAGTCCCGGGACAGGGAGAGGGGCCAACGTCCTGACTTTC. It codes for CASSPSPGTGRGANVLTF. The rearrangement joins TRBV27 to TRBJ2-6; 9 bases are a match to TRBD1. V lost 5 bases to trimming and J lost 4 bases; unmatched junction nucleotides: 12. Germline loops: CDR1 MNHEY, CDR2 SMNVEV (reference sequence). The CDR3 runs 18 residues.